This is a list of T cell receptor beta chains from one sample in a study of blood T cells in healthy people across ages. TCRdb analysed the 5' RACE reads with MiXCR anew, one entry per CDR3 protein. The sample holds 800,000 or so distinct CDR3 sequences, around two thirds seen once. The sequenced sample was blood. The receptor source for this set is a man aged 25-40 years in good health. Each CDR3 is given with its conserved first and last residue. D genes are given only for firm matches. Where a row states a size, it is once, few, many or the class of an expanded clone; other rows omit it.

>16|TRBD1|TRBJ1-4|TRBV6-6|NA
TGTGCCAGCAGCATAGCAGGGGGCGCAACTAATGAAAAACTGTTTTTT
CASSIAGGATNEKLFF
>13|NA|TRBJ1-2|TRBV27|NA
TGTGCCAGCCGAAGCCACGACAACTATGGCTACACCTTC
CASRSHDNYGYTF
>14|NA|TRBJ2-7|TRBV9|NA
TGTGCCAGCAGCGCAGCATCGTGGGGGTCCGAGCAGTACTTC
CASSAASWGSEQYF
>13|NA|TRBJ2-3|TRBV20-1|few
TGCAGTGCTAGTGGAGTTTCCACAGATACGCAGTATTTT
CSASGVSTDTQYF
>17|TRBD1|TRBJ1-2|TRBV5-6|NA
TGTGCCAGCAGCTTGGGGCCAGGGGGCCGCACTAACTATGGCTACACCTTC
CASSLGPGGRTNYGYTF
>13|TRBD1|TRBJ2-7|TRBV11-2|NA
TGTGCCAGCAGAAGACAGGGGGGTCACGAGCAGTACTTC
CASRRQGGHEQYF
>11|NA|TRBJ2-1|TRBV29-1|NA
TGCAGCGGGTATCTGGGAGATGAGCAGTTCTTC
CSGYLGDEQFF
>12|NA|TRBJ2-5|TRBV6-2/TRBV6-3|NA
TGTGCCAGCAGTGAAGAATGGGAGACCCAGTACTTC
CASSEEWETQYF
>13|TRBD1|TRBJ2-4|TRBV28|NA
TGTGCCAGCAGCTCCGGGACAGTAAACATTCAGTACTTC
CASSSGTVNIQYF
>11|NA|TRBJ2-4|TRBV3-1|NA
TGTGCCAGCAGCCACGGGGCTTCGCGGTACTTC
CASSHGASRYF
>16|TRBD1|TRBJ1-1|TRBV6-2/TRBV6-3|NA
TGTGCCAGCAGCTGGACTGTGACAGGGGTTGTATCCGAAGCTTTCTTT
CASSWTVTGVVSEAFF
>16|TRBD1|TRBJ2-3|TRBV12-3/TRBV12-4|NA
TGTGCCAGCAGTTCCGACAGGGGGCTCCCCACAGATACGCAGTATTTT
CASSSDRGLPTDTQYF
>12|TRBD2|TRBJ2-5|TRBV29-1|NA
TGCAGCGTTACTAGCGGGGGAGAGACCCAGTACTTC
CSVTSGGETQYF
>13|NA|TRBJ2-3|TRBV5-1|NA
TGCGCCAGCAGCTTGGAAATATCCGATACGCAGTATTTT
CASSLEISDTQYF
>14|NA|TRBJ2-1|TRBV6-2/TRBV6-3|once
TGTGCCAGCAAAAAGTGGCAGGGTGAGAATGAGCAGTTCTTC
CASKKWQGENEQFF
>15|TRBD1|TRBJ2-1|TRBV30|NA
TGTGCCTGGAGTTTTGGGACAGGGGGTATGAATGAGCAGTTCTTC
CAWSFGTGGMNEQFF
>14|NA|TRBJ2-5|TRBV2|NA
TGTGCCAGCGAGGAGAGCGGGCCGCTGGAGACCCAGTACTTC
CASEESGPLETQYF
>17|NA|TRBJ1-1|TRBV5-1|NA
TGCGCCAGCAGCTTGTCCTCAATGGGGGGGGCTAGCACTGAAGCTTTCTTT
CASSLSSMGGASTEAFF
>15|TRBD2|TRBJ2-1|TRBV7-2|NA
TGTGCCAGCACCAAACTAGCGGGGCCAGTAGATGAGCAGTTCTTC
CASTKLAGPVDEQFF
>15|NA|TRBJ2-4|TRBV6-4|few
TGTGCCAGCAGTGACTCTAGGGTTCCCAAAAACATTCAGTACTTC
CASSDSRVPKNIQYF
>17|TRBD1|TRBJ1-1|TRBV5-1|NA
TGCGCCAGCAGCTTGGCACAGGGGGCACAGGCGAACACTGAAGCTTTCTTT
CASSLAQGAQANTEAFF
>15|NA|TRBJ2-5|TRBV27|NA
TGTGCCAGCAGTCTTTATGGCGGTCAGCAAGAGACCCAGTACTTC
CASSLYGGQQETQYF
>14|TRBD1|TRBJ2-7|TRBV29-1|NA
TGCAGCGTTGTTGGGGGACAGGGAGTATACGAGCAGTACTTC
CSVVGGQGVYEQYF
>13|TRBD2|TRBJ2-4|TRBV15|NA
TGTGCCACCAGCAGACGGGGGGGTGAAGAGCAGTACTTC
CATSRRGGEEQYF
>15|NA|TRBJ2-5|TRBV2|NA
TGTGCCAGCAGTGATTTGCGGGCCCTTAAAGAGACCCAGTACTTC
CASSDLRALKETQYF
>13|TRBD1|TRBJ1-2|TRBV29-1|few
TGCAGCGTTGAAACAGGGGGCAGCTATGGCTACACCTTC
CSVETGGSYGYTF
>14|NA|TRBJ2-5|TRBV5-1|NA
TGCGCCAGCAGCTCGTCGGGGGGCACAGAGACCCAGTACTTC
CASSSSGGTETQYF
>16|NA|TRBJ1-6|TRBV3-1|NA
TGTGCCAGCAGCCAGATCGGACAGATGTATAATTCACCCCTCCACTTT
CASSQIGQMYNSPLHF